Following are 27 T cell receptor beta chains from one sample sequenced in a study of cytomegalovirus exposure and HLA in healthy donors. Researchers ran the PCR with 60 Vbeta and 13 Jbeta primers. TCRdb's table, derived via immunoSEQ multiplex PCR, lists solely in-frame clones and lacks some. This table has roughly 160,000 clones, approximately 75% appearing once. The sequenced sample consisted of PBMCs. These receptors all come from a man aged 50 to 59 in good health and CMV-seropositive.

The chain couples TRBV15 to TRBJ1-2; the match to TRBD1 covers 9 bases. This CDR3 is 15 amino acids long. Germline loops: CDR1 LNHNV, CDR2 YYDKDF (reference sequence). With 3 bases clipped from V and 5 bases from J, the junction kept 7 bases outside the gene matches. CDR3 amino acids: CATSSPGQGTYGYTF. The DNA of the CDR3 is TGTGCCACCAGCAGCCCGGGACAGGGCACATATGGCTACACCTTC.

The CDR3 is CASSRIGEGEKLFF. Here the CDR3 DNA reads TGTGCCAGCTCACGGATAGGGGAGGGTGAAAAACTGTTTTTT. The chain carries TRBV18 and TRBJ1-4; D possibly corresponds to TRBD1 (5 bases). V lost 4 bases and J 7 bases, leaving 13 bases between the germline ends. This CDR3 region has 14 residues. Germline V CDR1 and CDR2: KGHSH, LQKENI.

The chain employs TRBV6-4 and TRBJ1-2; D unclear. This CDR3 has 12 residues. Germline V lookup: CDR1 MRHNA, CDR2 SNTAGT. V was trimmed by 0 bases and J by 8 bases, leaving 7 bases between them. CDR3 amino acids: CASSDSLGGYTF. In DNA, the CDR3 is TGTGCCAGCAGTGACTCCCTCGGGGGCTACACCTTC.

The chain joins TRBV25-1 to TRBJ1-2; 11 bases fit TRBD1. Germline-derived CDR1 and CDR2 are MGHDK and SYGVNS. With 2 bases clipped from V and 3 bases from J, the junction kept 5 bases outside the gene matches. The length of the CDR3 is 16 residues. The CDR3 region has the DNA TGTGCCAGCAGTGAAGAGGGACAGGGGGTATACTATGGCTACACCTTC. It codes for CASSEEGQGVYYGYTF.

As DNA, the CDR3 is TGTGCCAGTTCGGGTGGGGGGGTAGAGCAGTACTTC. Translated, it gives CASSGGGVEQYF. V gene TRBV2 combines with J gene TRBJ2-7, with 7 bases aligning to TRBD2. Germline loops: CDR1 SNHLY, CDR2 FYNNEI. The CDR3 sequence is 12 residues long. J gave up 7 bases and V 9 bases, and 9 bases lay outside the gene matches.

This clone was seen just once. V and J are TRBV6-5 and TRBJ2-1; 12 nucleotides agree with TRBD2. The CDR3 is made up of 15 amino acids. The J segment lost 4 bases and the V segment lost 5 bases, leaving 3 bases of the junction unmatched. Germline values: CDR1 MNHEY, CDR2 SVGAGI. CDR3 in amino acids: CASSRLAGDYNEQFF. The CDR3, as DNA: TGTGCCAGCAGTCGACTAGCGGGGGATTACAATGAGCAGTTCTTC.

This clone was observed once. The J gene is TRBJ2-3, the V gene TRBV11-3, with D possibly being TRBD1 (6 bases). The CDR3 runs 14 residues. CDR1 and CDR2 (germline): SGHNT, YENEEA. V lost 5 bases, J lost 2 bases, and 11 bases lay in between. CDR3 residues: CASSEGHLTDTQYF. The CDR3 DNA reads as TGTGCCAGCAGCGAGGGACACCTCACAGATACGCAGTATTTT.

The table lists this clone with a few counts. The V and J genes are TRBV5-6 and TRBJ2-3; 11 bases match TRBD2. After removal of 4 bases from V and 2 bases from J, the junction contained 9 bases not matched to a gene. The CDR3 has 17 residues. Per the germline V gene, CDR1 is SGHDT and CDR2 is YYEEEE. In nucleotides, the CDR3 is TGTGCCAGCAGCGACCCGGGACTAGCGGTTCTCACAGATACGCAGTATTTT. As protein: CASSDPGLAVLTDTQYF.

The chain joins TRBV12-5 to TRBJ2-5, with D unclear. Germline lookup yields CDR1 LGHNT and CDR2 FRNRAP. This CDR3 spans 11 amino acids. The ends were cut back, 5 bases at V and 3 bases at J, with 4 bases in the middle. The chain's CDR3 is CASGPEETQYF. For the CDR3, the DNA is TGTGCTAGTGGTCCCGAAGAGACCCAGTACTTC.

The chain combines TRBV4-2 with TRBJ2-2; 10 bases line up with TRBD2. J was trimmed by 2 bases and V by 0 bases; bases with no gene match: 6. CDR3 length: 18 amino acids. Per germline, CDR1 LGHNA and CDR2 YNFKEQ. CDR3 residues: CASSQELVAGGNTGELFF. CDR3 bases: TGTGCCAGCAGCCAAGAGTTAGTAGCGGGGGGTAACACCGGGGAGCTGTTTTTT.

This clone has more than one count but fewer than ten. The V call is TRBV4-1, the J call TRBJ1-2; 8 bases are a match to TRBD1. Trimming took 0 bases from V and 4 from J; bases not matched to a gene: 10. The CDR3 totals 17 residues. From germline, CDR1 is MGHRA and CDR2 YSYEKL. The chain's CDR3 is CASSQETGALVFYGYTF. Written as DNA, the CDR3 is TGCGCCAGCAGCCAAGAGACAGGGGCTTTGGTGTTCTATGGCTACACCTTC.

The chain combines TRBV10-3 with TRBJ2-4; 11 nucleotides match TRBD2. The CDR3 is 14 amino acids. V lost 5 bases and J lost 9; bases outside the gene matches: 6. Germline loops: CDR1 ENHRY, CDR2 SYGVKD. CDR3 residues: CAISSGLAESIQYF. The CDR3 DNA follows: TGTGCCATCAGTTCGGGACTAGCGGAGAGCATTCAGTACTTC.

The chain uses TRBV9 and TRBJ1-3, with D possibly being TRBD1 (6 bases). V was shortened by 3 bases and J by 0 bases, with 13 bases between the two germline ends. The CDR3 has 16 amino acids. The germline CDR1 and CDR2 sequences are SGDLS and YYNGEE. The DNA of the CDR3 is TGTGCCAGCAGCGAGCTCGGACAGACCTCTGGAAACACCATATATTTT. Translation gives CASSELGQTSGNTIYF. Full variable domain (outside the CDR3, taken from reference TRBV9 and TRBJ1-3): DSGVTQTPKHLITATGQRVTLRCSPRSGDLSVYWYQQSLDQGLQFLIQYYNGEERAKGNILERFSAQQFPDLHSELNLSSLELGDSALYFCASSELGQTSGNTIYFGEGSWLTVV.

The chain has TRBV18 and TRBJ2-7, with D perhaps TRBD1 (5 bases). V lost 5 bases to trimming and J lost 4 bases, with 15 bases between them. CDR1 and CDR2 (germline): KGHSH, LQKENI. The CDR3 extends over 14 amino acids. DNA for the CDR3: TGTGCCAGCTCAACCCGACAAGGGGATTACGAGCAGTACTTC. It codes for CASSTRQGDYEQYF.

The chain's CDR3 is CATSRASEKLFF. DNA of the CDR3: TGTGCCACCAGCAGAGCCTCTGAAAAACTGTTTTTT. This chain links TRBV15 with TRBJ1-4; D gene ambiguous. This CDR3 is built from 12 residues. Trimming stripped 1 base from V and 7 bases from J, with 4 bases between. Germline lookup yields CDR1 LNHNV and CDR2 YYDKDF (reference sequence).

CDR3 amino acids: CASSFSGGPSYEQYF. The CDR3 coding sequence is TGTGCCAGCAGTTTTAGCGGGGGCCCTTCCTACGAGCAGTACTTC. The chain carries TRBV28 and TRBJ2-7; 9 bases match TRBD2. The CDR3 spans 15 residues. Per the germline V gene, CDR1 is MDHEN and CDR2 is SYDVKM. V lost 3 bases and J lost 1; bases outside the gene matches: 4. Full variable domain (outside the CDR3, taken from reference TRBV28 and TRBJ2-7): DVKVTQSSRYLVKRTGEKVFLECVQDMDHENMFWYRQDPGLGLRLIYFSYDVKMKEKGDIPEGYSVSREKKERFSLILESASTNQTSMYLCASSFSGGPSYEQYFGPGTRLTVT.

V is TRBV4-3 and J is TRBJ2-3; D possibly corresponds to TRBD2 (7 bases). CDR1 is LGHNA, CDR2 YSLEER, per germline. Trimming left V 0 bases short and J 7 bases short, with 17 bases between. The length of the CDR3 is 16 residues. CDR3 amino acids: CASSQEGASGGYTQYF. The CDR3 DNA is TGCGCCAGCAGCCAAGAGGGGGCTTCGGGGGGATATACGCAGTATTTT.

V gene TRBV7-7 combines with J gene TRBJ2-5, with 8 bases matching TRBD2. CDR1 and CDR2 (germline): SSHAT, FNYEAQ (reference sequence). This CDR3 has 15 amino acids. Germline trimming cut 5 bases from V and 7 bases from J; bases unmatched to any gene: 12. CDR3 DNA: TGTGCCAGCAGCCCCCCCGGCGGGGGGCCGGGGACCCAGTACTTC. It encodes CASSPPGGGPGTQYF.

The chain joins TRBV6-6 to TRBJ2-7; tentatively, D is TRBD2 (7 bases). Germline CDR1 MNHNY, CDR2 SVGAGI (reference sequence). V was pared by 7 bases and J by 5 bases, with 24 bases between. The CDR3 has 16 amino acids. The CDR3 sequence is CASTRDVDGGLDEQYF. The CDR3 bases are TGTGCCAGCACTAGAGACGTAGACGGGGGGCTTGACGAGCAGTACTTC.

This clone was seen once. The chain has TRBV28 and TRBJ1-2, with D perhaps matching TRBD1 (5 bases). The CDR3 has 13 residues. The V gene lost 3 bases and the J gene lost 8 bases, with 13 bases spanning the gap. CDR1 is MDHEN, CDR2 SYDVKM, per germline. CDR3 DNA: TGTGCCAGCAGTTTGGGGGAAGCGGGGGGCTACACCTTC. It translates to CASSLGEAGGYTF.

This clone was found a few times. The chain uses TRBV2 and TRBJ1-1; D gene uncertain. CDR3 length: 16 residues. V lost 4 bases and J 0 bases, leaving 15 bases between the germline ends. Germline V gene sequence: CDR1 SNHLY, CDR2 FYNNEI. In DNA form, the CDR3 reads TGTGCCAGCAGTGTATATAGAGCCACCATGAACACTGAAGCTTTCTTT. Translation gives CASSVYRATMNTEAFF.

The genes are TRBV19 and TRBJ1-6; TRBD1 agrees at 7 bases. This CDR3 contains 14 residues. Trimming removed 5 bases from V and 14 bases from J; junction bases left unmatched: 12. Germline V lookup: CDR1 LNHDA, CDR2 SQIVND (reference sequence). The CDR3 sequence is CASSALTGFSTLHF. The CDR3 nucleotides are TGTGCCAGTAGTGCTCTGACAGGGTTTTCGACCCTCCACTTT.

The chain couples TRBV6-6 to TRBJ2-1, with a possible D match to TRBD1 (6 bases). This CDR3 contains 15 residues. Trimming took 7 bases from V and 6 from J, leaving 19 bases between them. In germline, CDR1 is MNHNY, CDR2 SVGAGI (reference sequence). For the CDR3, the DNA is TGTGCCAGCACCCCTACCGGGACACAATTCAATGAGCAGTTCTTC. Translating it yields CASTPTGTQFNEQFF.

This chain links TRBV27 with TRBJ2-3, with D maybe TRBD2 (6 bases). Germline CDR1 is MNHEY and CDR2 is SMNVEV (reference sequence). The V gene lost 6 bases and the J gene lost 2 bases, with 15 bases spanning the gap. The CDR3 consists of 15 residues. CDR3 DNA: TGTGCCAGCAGGGGAGCGGGTGCAAACACAGATACGCAGTATTTT. Translating it yields CASRGAGANTDTQYF.

This clone appeared a few times. The rearrangement uses TRBV7-8 and TRBJ1-3; D gene ambiguous. Trimming cost V 1 base and J 0 bases, with 10 bases left between them. The CDR3 totals 16 residues. Looked up from germline, CDR1 is SGHVS and CDR2 is FQNEAQ. The CDR3 loop reads CASSLGEPFSGNTIYF. DNA of the CDR3: TGTGCCAGCAGCTTAGGAGAACCTTTCTCTGGAAACACCATATATTTT. Based on the CDR3 plus reference TRBV7-8 and TRBJ1-3, the full variable domain is GAGVSQSPRYKVAKRGQDVALRCDPISGHVSLFWYQQALGQGPEFLTYFQNEAQLDKSGLPSDRFFAERPEGSVSTLKIQRTQQEDSAVYLCASSLGEPFSGNTIYFGEGSWLTVV.

This clone was detected only once. This sequence joins TRBV5-4 and TRBJ2-3; D is uncertain. The CDR3 totals 14 residues. V was cut by 7 bases and J by 3 bases, with 15 bases left in between. The germline V gene encodes CDR1 SGHNT and CDR2 YYREEE (reference sequence). In DNA form, the CDR3 reads TGTGCCAGCTCCCCCCCAGCCAGGACAGATACGCAGTATTTT. Amino acid sequence: CASSPPARTDTQYF.

This chain joins TRBV7-2 and TRBJ1-2; 9 bases are shared with TRBD1. J lost 5 bases, V lost 2 bases, and 3 bases had no gene match. The CDR3 extends over 14 amino acids. Germline values: CDR1 SGHTA, CDR2 FQGNSA. The CDR3 DNA reads TGTGCCAGCAGCTTATTGGGGACAGGGTATGGCTACACCTTC. Translation: CASSLLGTGYGYTF.